This TCR beta chain emerged from a study of spatial heterogeneity in lung cancer. For the study at large: In raw reads, more than 8.5 appearances on average were recorded for each unique TCR and UMI combination.

This clonotype was seen at least ten times. The antigen remains unidentified. J gave up 8 bases and V 5 bases, and 8 bases lay outside the gene matches. The CDR3 covers 14 residues. CDR1 is KGHSH, CDR2 LQKENI, per germline. Study conclusions and caveats: There were more appearances of ubiquitous expanded tumor TCRs in blood at resection than at follow-up.

TCR cDNA molecules were tagged individually, and each one carried a unique molecular identifier. TCRdb fed the 5' RACE reads into MiXCR, producing one record per CDR3 protein. The sample holds tens of thousands of distinct CDR3 sequences; approximately 8.5% are singletons and the top ten take 6.9%. Time point denoted: sample taken at primary tumor resection. Researchers sequenced whole RNA taken from tumor, nontumor lung or frozen PBMC without sorting. The donors comprised approximately 72 untreated early-stage non-small cell lung cancer patients. The rearrangement uses TRBV18 and TRBJ2-1, with 8 bases matching TRBD2. The source is a male donor with early-stage non-small cell lung cancer. The starting material was PBMCs, obtained at surgery. The CDR3 region is CASSVTSGEDEQFF. As DNA, the CDR3 is TGTGCCAGCTCAGTAACTAGCGGTGAAGATGAGCAGTTCTTC.